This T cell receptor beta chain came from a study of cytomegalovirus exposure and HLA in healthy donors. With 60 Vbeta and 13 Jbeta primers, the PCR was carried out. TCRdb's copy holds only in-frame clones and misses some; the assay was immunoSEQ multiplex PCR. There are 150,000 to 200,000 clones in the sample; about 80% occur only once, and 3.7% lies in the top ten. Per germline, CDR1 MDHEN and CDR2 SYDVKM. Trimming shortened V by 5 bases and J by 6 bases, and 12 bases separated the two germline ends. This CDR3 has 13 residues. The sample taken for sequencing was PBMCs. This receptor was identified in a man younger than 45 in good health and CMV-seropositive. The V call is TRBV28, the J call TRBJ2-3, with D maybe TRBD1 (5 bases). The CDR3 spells CASSTTDRDTQYF. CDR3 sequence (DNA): TGTGCCAGCAGTACGACAGATAGGGATACGCAGTATTTT.